These 29 T cell receptor beta chains share one sample of origin, sequenced in a study of blood T cells in healthy people across ages. Through a sample-barcoded 5' primer and a J-beta primer mix, a second PCR was run for about 7 to 12 cycles. TCRdb ran MiXCR on the 5' RACE reads and lists one entry per CDR3 protein. The sample includes about 750,000 distinct CDR3 sequences, 53% of them seen just once. The sequencing sample was made of blood. Receptor source: a man older than 75 in good health.

The chain is built from TRBV3-1 and TRBJ2-7; the match to TRBD2 covers 10 bases. In germline, CDR1 is LGHDT, CDR2 YNNKEL (reference sequence). The V and J ends lost 4 bases and 2 bases, in that order; junction bases with no gene match: 8. This CDR3 has 16 residues. The CDR3 coding sequence is TGTGCCAGCAGCCGTGCTAGCGGGGGAATCCCCTACGAGCAGTACTTC. This gives the protein CASSRASGGIPYEQYF.

The chain carries TRBV7-9 and TRBJ2-3, with D unclear. The V end lost 0 bases, the J end lost 3 bases, and 13 bases lay between the germline ends. CDR1 and CDR2 from the germline V gene are SEHNR and FQNEAQ (reference sequence). The CDR3 length is 16 residues. CDR3 sequence (DNA): TGTGCCAGCAGCTTAGCTAGTATTCTCTTGACAGATACGCAGTATTTT. Amino acid sequence: CASSLASILLTDTQYF.

The CDR3 coding sequence is TGTGCCAGCAGCTTAGGTCCAGGGGAACAGCCCCAGCATTTT. Translation: CASSLGPGEQPQHF. The chain carries TRBV7-2 and TRBJ1-5; tentatively, D is TRBD1 (6 bases). Trimming cost V 1 base and J 7 bases, with 11 bases left between them. The germline V gene encodes CDR1 SGHTA and CDR2 FQGNSA. The CDR3 extends over 14 amino acids.

This chain connects TRBV7-3 to TRBJ2-5; D could derive from TRBD1 or TRBD2 (6 bases each). V lost 2 bases and J 11 bases, leaving 18 bases between the germline ends. Germline-derived CDR1 and CDR2 are SGHTA and FQGTGA. The CDR3 extends over 14 amino acids. For the CDR3, the DNA is TGTGCCAGCAGCTTACGGGGGCGATACAATGAGCAGTACTTC. Protein product: CASSLRGRYNEQYF.

The V and J genes are TRBV6-2 or TRBV6-3 and TRBJ2-5; 11 bases map to TRBD1. The J call is uncertain, as TRBJ2-7 better fits the DNA end. The CDR3 contains 14 residues. Germline CDR1 and CDR2: MNHEY and SVGEGT. The CDR3 loop reads CASTKRTGGDEQYF. The CDR3 nucleotides read TGTGCCAGCACTAAAAGGACAGGGGGCGACGAGCAGTACTTC.

The chain recombines TRBV7-2 with TRBJ1-4; weak D call: TRBD1 (5 bases). Per germline, CDR1 SGHTA and CDR2 FQGNSA. Trimming took 4 bases from V and 7 from J, leaving 16 bases between them. The CDR3 is 15 amino acids. The CDR3 sequence: CASSSNPGNSEKLFF. CDR3 bases: TGTGCCAGCAGCTCAAATCCAGGGAATAGTGAAAAACTGTTTTTT.

The V call is TRBV6-1, the J call TRBJ2-6; no clear D gene. V lost 2 bases, J lost 4 bases, and 6 bases lay in between. This CDR3 contains 14 residues. Germline lookup yields CDR1 MNHNS and CDR2 SASEGT. CDR3 protein: CASSELGGANVLTF. CDR3 nucleotide sequence: TGTGCCAGCAGTGAATTGGGGGGGGCCAACGTCCTGACTTTC.

Notes on this clonotype: Its ends do not fully match the called genes, so a read error is possible. The chain recombines TRBV2 with TRBJ2-1, with D perhaps TRBD2 (5 bases). Germline CDR1 SNHLY, CDR2 FYNNEI. This CDR3 spans 18 amino acids. This chain's CDR3 is CAGSALPTGILLAREQFF. DNA for the CDR3: TGTGCCGGCAGTGCCCTGCCAACCGGGATCCTCCTCGCGAGGGAGCAGTTCTTC.

The V and J genes are TRBV6-2 or TRBV6-3 and TRBJ2-5; TRBD1 agrees at 7 bases. The J segment lost 4 bases and the V segment lost 8 bases, leaving 13 bases of the junction unmatched. Germline V CDR1 and CDR2: MNHEY, SVGEGT. The CDR3 has 15 residues. CDR3 in DNA: TGTGCCAGCGATGAACTGAGAGGGGGCGGAGAGACCCAGTACTTC. Its translation: CASDELRGGGETQYF.

V usage is TRBV4-1 and J usage is TRBJ2-1, with D possibly matching TRBD2 (7 bases). V lost 3 bases and J lost 7, with 16 bases in between. The length of the CDR3 is 15 residues. Germline assignment: CDR1 MGHRA and CDR2 YSYEKL. The CDR3 coding sequence is TGCGCCAGCAGCCAGAGGGGGACTACGATTAATGAGCAGTTCTTC. Translating gives CASSQRGTTINEQFF.

The chain employs TRBV6-6 and TRBJ2-3; D may be TRBD2 (7 bases). The CDR3 extends over 14 amino acids. Germline V CDR1 and CDR2: MNHNY, SVGAGI (reference sequence). V gave up 5 bases and J gave up 14 bases, with 23 bases separating them. Here the CDR3 DNA reads TGTGCCAGCAGTCAGGGAGGGGGACAAAGATACGCGTATTTT. This encodes CASSQGGGQRYAYF.

This chain uses TRBV11-2 with TRBJ2-7; 9 positions match TRBD2. The CDR3 loop spans 17 amino acids. The trim removed 1 base at V and 5 bases at J, leaving 12 bases unmatched. The germline V gene encodes CDR1 SGHAT and CDR2 FQNNGV. The CDR3 spells CASSLVPNGTSYDEQYF. The CDR3 bases are TGTGCCAGCAGCTTAGTCCCCAATGGGACTAGCTACGACGAGCAGTACTTC.

The rearrangement joins TRBV20-1 to TRBJ2-7; TRBD2 aligns across 13 bases. V gave up 5 bases and J gave up 0 bases; unmatched junction bases: 10. The length of the CDR3 is 17 residues. Per germline, CDR1 DFQATT and CDR2 SNEGSKA (reference sequence). The DNA for the CDR3 is TGCAGTGCTGAACCCCTCGGGACTAGCGGGGTCTCCTACGAGCAGTACTTC. Its translation: CSAEPLGTSGVSYEQYF.

V gene TRBV7-9 combines with J gene TRBJ1-6, with TRBD1 as a possible D gene (6 bases). V lost 4 bases to trimming and J lost 8 bases, with 9 bases between them. The CDR3 covers 13 residues. CDR1 SEHNR and CDR2 FQNEAQ come from the germline V gene (reference sequence). Here the CDR3 reads CASSSYRDSPLHF. CDR3 coding DNA: TGTGCCAGCAGCTCGTACAGGGATTCACCCCTCCACTTT. The full variable domain, rest sourced from reference TRBV7-9 and TRBJ1-6, is DTGVSQNPRHKITKRGQNVTFRCDPISEHNRLYWYRQTLGQGPEFLTYFQNEAQLEKSRLLSDRFSAERPKGSFSTLEIQRTEQGDSAMYLCASSSYRDSPLHFGNGTRLTVT.

The sample holds a few counts of this clonotype. The chain links TRBV9 to TRBJ2-1; perhaps TRBD1 as D (6 bases). V was shortened by 6 bases and J by 8 bases, with 18 bases between the two germline ends. CDR3 length: 14 amino acids. Germline CDR1 reads SGDLS; CDR2 reads YYNGEE. The CDR3 protein is CASTVGTSRDEQFF. CDR3 nucleotide sequence: TGTGCCAGCACCGTGGGGACATCCAGGGATGAGCAGTTCTTC.

This clonotype was detected only a few times. This chain connects TRBV29-1 to TRBJ2-7; 8 bases align to TRBD2. The junction had 10 bases not matched to a gene; V was cut back by 4 bases and J by 5 bases. This CDR3 spans 14 amino acids. Germline V lookup: CDR1 SQVTM, CDR2 ANQGSEA. The CDR3 region is CSVASGLAGNEQYF. Here the CDR3 DNA reads TGCAGCGTTGCTTCGGGGCTAGCGGGTAACGAGCAGTACTTC.

This clonotype has a handful of counts. The chain couples TRBV25-1 to TRBJ2-4; D is undetermined. The V gene's germline CDR1 is MGHDK and CDR2 SYGVNS. This CDR3 region has 10 residues. V lost 2 bases and J 15 bases, leaving 8 bases between the germline ends. The CDR3 spells CASSEIRLYF. The CDR3 bases are TGTGCCAGCAGTGAAATAAGACTGTACTTC.

This clonotype appeared a few times. The genes are TRBV29-1 and TRBJ1-5; 8 bases agree with TRBD1. This CDR3 is 13 amino acids long. Losses at the gene ends were 6 bases for V and 6 bases for J; bases not matched to a gene: 7. From germline, CDR1 is SQVTM and CDR2 ANQGSEA. In DNA, the CDR3 is TGCAGCGTGGGGACAGGAAGCGGTCAGCCCCAGCATTTT. The encoded protein is CSVGTGSGQPQHF.

This clonotype was seen a handful of times. V and J are TRBV25-1 and TRBJ2-4; D possibly corresponds to TRBD2 (6 bases). The J call is uncertain, as TRBJ2-7 better fits the DNA end. Germline V gene data show CDR1 as MGHDK and CDR2 as SYGVNS. The CDR3 covers 16 residues. This CDR3 reads CASSEYPAGSRTEQYF. CDR3 in DNA: TGTGCCAGCAGTGAATATCCGGCGGGGTCAAGAACCGAGCAGTACTTC.

This chain uses TRBV10-3 with TRBJ2-5; no reliable D call. With the DNA end fitting TRBJ2-7 better, the J assignment may be wrong. This CDR3 region has 13 residues. CDR1 ENHRY and CDR2 SYGVKD come from the germline V gene. The CDR3 coding sequence is TGTGCCACCGGTGGGAACTGGGCGGACGAGCAGTACTTC. Its protein is CATGGNWADEQYF.

This clonotype was recorded at least ten times. V gene TRBV7-6 combines with J gene TRBJ2-7; D unclear. The length of the CDR3 is 15 residues. Germline V lookup: CDR1 SGHVS, CDR2 FNYEAQ. The V end lost 1 base, the J end lost 2 bases, and 12 bases lay between the germline ends. The CDR3 sequence: CASSLDRRKPYEQYF. DNA for the CDR3: TGTGCCAGCAGCTTAGATCGGCGGAAACCCTACGAGCAGTACTTC.

The chain uses TRBV10-2 and TRBJ2-7; D possibly matches TRBD1 or TRBD2 (5 bases each). Trimming cost V 0 bases and J 3 bases, with 15 bases left between them. Germline CDR1 reads WSHSY; CDR2 reads SAAADI. CDR3 length: 16 amino acids. CDR3: CASSESAGAPGYEQYF. The CDR3 DNA is TGCGCCAGCAGTGAGTCGGCCGGGGCCCCCGGCTACGAGCAGTACTTC.

CDR3 coding DNA: TGTGCCAGCAGTGTGCGGGCAGCGGGAGCGAATGAGCAGTTCTTC. Translation gives CASSVRAAGANEQFF. This sequence joins TRBV6-1 and TRBJ2-1; 8 bases line up with TRBD2. The germline CDR1 and CDR2 sequences are MNHNS and SASEGT. The CDR3 sequence is 15 residues long. V shed 4 bases, J shed 7 bases, and the junction held 9 bases outside the gene matches.

J is TRBJ1-2 and V is TRBV25-1; D not resolved. Germline V gene data show CDR1 as MGHDK and CDR2 as SYGVNS. The length of the CDR3 is 13 residues. The CDR3 loop reads CPERDKANYGYTF. CDR3 coding DNA: TGTCCAGAAAGGGATAAGGCTAACTATGGCTACACCTTC.

Comments on this clonotype: A much larger clone is a single base away; this may be a read error. The chain recombines TRBV3-1 with TRBJ1-2; TRBD1 might be the D (6 bases). CDR3 length: 14 amino acids. Germline values: CDR1 LGHDT, CDR2 YNNKEL (reference sequence). Trimming cost V 5 bases and J 1 base, with 11 bases left between them. CDR3 sequence (DNA): TGTGCCAGCAGCGCCGGGACAATTAACTATGGCTACACCTTC. Residues: CASSAGTINYGYTF.

The rearrangement joins TRBV7-9 to TRBJ1-3, with D unclear. V dropped 0 bases and J dropped 8 bases, with 11 bases sitting between them. Germline values: CDR1 SEHNR, CDR2 FQNEAQ (reference sequence). The CDR3 length is 14 residues. CDR3 in amino acids: CASSLAYRRDTIYF. The CDR3 DNA sequence: TGTGCCAGCAGCTTAGCGTACCGCCGGGACACCATATATTTT.

This chain joins TRBV2 and TRBJ2-7; 7 bases align to TRBD1. Looked up from germline, CDR1 is SNHLY and CDR2 is FYNNEI. V lost 1 base and J lost 3; bases outside the gene matches: 6. CDR3 length equals 15 residues. The DNA for the CDR3 is TGTGCCAGCAGTGAAGGACAGGGTAGTTTCTACGAGCAGTACTTC. It encodes CASSEGQGSFYEQYF.

This chain joins TRBV11-2 and TRBJ2-3; no clear D. V gave up 8 bases and J gave up 14 bases, with 20 bases separating them. The CDR3 has 12 amino acids. Per the germline V gene, CDR1 is SGHAT and CDR2 is FQNNGV. The CDR3 loop reads CASHHEHRYAYF. Written as DNA, the CDR3 is TGTGCCAGCCATCATGAGCACAGATACGCGTATTTT. Together with reference TRBV11-2 and TRBJ2-3, the CDR3 gives the full variable domain: EAGVAQSPRYKIIEKRQSVAFWCNPISGHATLYWYQQILGQGPKLLIQFQNNGVVDDSQLPKDRFSAERLKGVDSTLKIQPAKLEDSAVYLCASHHEHRYAYFGPGTRLTVL.

This clonotype was found a few times. The V call is TRBV4-1, the J call TRBJ2-7; perhaps D is TRBD1 or TRBD2 (5 bases each). The CDR3 runs to 14 residues. Germline V gene sequence: CDR1 MGHRA, CDR2 YSYEKL. V was cut by 0 bases and J by 7 bases, with 13 bases left in between. The DNA for the CDR3 is TGCGCCAGCAGCCAAGAGGAAGTGGGGGTTGAGCAGTACTTC. This encodes CASSQEEVGVEQYF.